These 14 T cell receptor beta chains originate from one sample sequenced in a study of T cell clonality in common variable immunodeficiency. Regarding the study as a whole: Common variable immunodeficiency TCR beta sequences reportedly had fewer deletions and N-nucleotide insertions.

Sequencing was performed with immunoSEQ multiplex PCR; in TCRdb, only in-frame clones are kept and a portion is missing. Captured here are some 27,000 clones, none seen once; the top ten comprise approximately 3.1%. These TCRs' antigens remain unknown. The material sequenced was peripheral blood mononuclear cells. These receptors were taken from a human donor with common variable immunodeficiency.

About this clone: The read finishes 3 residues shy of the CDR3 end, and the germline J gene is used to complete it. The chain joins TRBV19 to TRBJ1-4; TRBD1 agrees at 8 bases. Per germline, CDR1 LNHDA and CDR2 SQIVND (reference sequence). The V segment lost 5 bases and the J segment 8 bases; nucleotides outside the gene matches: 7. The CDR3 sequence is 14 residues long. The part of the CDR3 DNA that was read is TGTGCCAGTAGTCCCTGGGACAGGACAGAAAAA. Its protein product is CASSPWDRTEK. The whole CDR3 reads CASSPWDRTEKLFF.

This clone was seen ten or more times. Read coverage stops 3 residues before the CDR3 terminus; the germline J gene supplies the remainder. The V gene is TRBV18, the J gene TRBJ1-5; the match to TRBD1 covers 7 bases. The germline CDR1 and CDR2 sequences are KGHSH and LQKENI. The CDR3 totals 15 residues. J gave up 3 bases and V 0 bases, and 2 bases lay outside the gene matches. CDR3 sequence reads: CASSPPDRFNQPQHF. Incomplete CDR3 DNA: TGTGCCAGCTCACCACCGGACAGGTTCAATCAGCCC.

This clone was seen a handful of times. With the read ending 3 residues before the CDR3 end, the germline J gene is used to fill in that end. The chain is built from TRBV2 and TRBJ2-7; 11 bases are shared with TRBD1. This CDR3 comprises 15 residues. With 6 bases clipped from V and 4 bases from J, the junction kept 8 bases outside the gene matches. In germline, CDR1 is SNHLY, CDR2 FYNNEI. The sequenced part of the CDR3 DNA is TGTGCCAGCAGAATGAGGACAGGGGGCATGTACGAG. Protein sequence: CASRMRTGGMYE. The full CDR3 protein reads CASRMRTGGMYEQYF.

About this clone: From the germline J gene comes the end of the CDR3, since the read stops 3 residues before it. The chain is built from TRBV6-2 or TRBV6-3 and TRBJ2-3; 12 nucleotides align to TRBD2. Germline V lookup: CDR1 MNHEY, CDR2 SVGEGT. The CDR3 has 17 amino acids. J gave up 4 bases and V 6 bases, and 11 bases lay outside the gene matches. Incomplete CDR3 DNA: TGTGCCAGCAGCTCCCTGACTCTAGCGGGGGGGCCAGATACG. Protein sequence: CASSSLTLAGGPDT. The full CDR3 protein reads CASSSLTLAGGPDTQYF.

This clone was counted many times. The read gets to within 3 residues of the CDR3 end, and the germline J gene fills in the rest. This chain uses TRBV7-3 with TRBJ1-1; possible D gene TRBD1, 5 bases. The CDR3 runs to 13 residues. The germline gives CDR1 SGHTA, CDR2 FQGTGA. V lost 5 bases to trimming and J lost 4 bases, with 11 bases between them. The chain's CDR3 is CASSAGKSTEAFF. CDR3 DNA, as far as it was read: TGTGCCAGCAGCGCAGGGAAGAGCACTGAA.

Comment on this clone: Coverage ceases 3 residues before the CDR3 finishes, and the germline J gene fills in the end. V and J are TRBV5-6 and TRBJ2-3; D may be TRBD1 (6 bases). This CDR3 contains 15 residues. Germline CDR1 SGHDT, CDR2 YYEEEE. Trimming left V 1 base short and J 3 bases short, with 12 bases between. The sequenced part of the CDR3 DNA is TGTGCCAGCAGCTTGACAGGGCTCAGAACAGATACG. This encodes CASSLTGLRTDT. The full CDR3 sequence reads CASSLTGLRTDTQYF. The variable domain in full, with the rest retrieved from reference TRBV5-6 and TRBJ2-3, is DAGVTQSPTHLIKTRGQQVTLRCSPKSGHDTVSWYQQALGQGPQFIFQYYEEEERQRGNFPDRFSGHQFPNYSSELNVNALLLGDSALYLCASSLTGLRTDTQYFGPGTRLTVL.

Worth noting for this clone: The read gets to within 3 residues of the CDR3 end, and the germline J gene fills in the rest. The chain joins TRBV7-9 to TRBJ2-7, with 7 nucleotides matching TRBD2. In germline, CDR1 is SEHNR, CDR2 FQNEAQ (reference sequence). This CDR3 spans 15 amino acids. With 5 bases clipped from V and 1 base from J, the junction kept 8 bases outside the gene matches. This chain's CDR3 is CASSLVGGKSYEQYF. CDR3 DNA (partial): TGTGCCAGCAGCCTCGTGGGGGGGAAGTCCTACGAG.

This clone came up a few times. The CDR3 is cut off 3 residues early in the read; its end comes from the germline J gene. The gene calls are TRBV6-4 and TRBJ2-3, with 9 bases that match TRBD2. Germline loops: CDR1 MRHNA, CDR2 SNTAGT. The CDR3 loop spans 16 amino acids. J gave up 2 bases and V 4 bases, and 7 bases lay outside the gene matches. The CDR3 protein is CASSVRAGGPTDTQYF. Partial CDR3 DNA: TGTGCCAGCAGTGTAAGAGCGGGGGGCCCCACAGATACG.

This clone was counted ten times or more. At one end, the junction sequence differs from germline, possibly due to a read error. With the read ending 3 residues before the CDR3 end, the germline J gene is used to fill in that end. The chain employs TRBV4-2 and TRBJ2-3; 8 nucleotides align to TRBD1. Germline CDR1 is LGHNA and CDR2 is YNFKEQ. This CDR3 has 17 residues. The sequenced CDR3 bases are TGCGCCAGCAGCCAAGATGCGGCAGGGGGCTTTCCAGATACG. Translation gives CASSQDAAGGFPDT. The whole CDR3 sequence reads CASSQDAAGGFPDTQYF.

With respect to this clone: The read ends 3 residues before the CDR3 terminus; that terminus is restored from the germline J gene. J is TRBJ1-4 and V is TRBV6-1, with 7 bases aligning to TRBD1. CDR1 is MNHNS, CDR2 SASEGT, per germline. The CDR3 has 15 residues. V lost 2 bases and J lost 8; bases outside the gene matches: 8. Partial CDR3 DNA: TGTGCCAGCAGTGAACGGGGACAGCCGTACGAAAAA. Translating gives CASSERGQPYEK. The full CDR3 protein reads CASSERGQPYEKLFF.

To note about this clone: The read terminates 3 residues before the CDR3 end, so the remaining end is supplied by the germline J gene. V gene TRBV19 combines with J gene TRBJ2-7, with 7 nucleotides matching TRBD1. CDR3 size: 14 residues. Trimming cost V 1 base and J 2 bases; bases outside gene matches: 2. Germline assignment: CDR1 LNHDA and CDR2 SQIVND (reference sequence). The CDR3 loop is CASSIGQGAYEQYF. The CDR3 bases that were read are TGTGCCAGTAGTATAGGGCAGGGGGCCTACGAG.

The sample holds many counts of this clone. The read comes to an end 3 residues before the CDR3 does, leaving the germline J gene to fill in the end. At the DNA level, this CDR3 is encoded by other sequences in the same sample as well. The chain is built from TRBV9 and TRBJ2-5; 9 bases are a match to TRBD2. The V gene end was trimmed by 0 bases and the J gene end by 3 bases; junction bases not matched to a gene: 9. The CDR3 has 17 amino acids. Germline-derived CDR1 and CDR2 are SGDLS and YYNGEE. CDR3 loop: CASSVGGNSGGEETQYF. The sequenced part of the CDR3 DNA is TGTGCCAGCAGCGTAGGCGGTAATAGCGGGGGTGAAGAGACC.

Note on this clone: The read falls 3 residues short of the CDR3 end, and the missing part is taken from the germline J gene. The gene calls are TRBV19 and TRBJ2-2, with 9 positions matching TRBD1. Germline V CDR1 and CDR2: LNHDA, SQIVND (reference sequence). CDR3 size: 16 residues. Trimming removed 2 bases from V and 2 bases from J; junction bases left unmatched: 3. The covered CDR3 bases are TGTGCCAGTAGTATAAACAGGGGGCTAAACACCGGGGAG. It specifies CASSINRGLNTGE. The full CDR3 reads CASSINRGLNTGELFF.

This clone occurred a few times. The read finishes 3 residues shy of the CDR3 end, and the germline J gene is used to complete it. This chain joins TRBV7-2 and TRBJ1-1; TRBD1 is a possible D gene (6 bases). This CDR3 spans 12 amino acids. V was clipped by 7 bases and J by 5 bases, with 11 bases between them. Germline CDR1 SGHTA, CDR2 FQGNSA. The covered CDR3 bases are TGTGCCAGCACCCGACAGGTAACTGAA. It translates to CASTRQVTE. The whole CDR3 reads CASTRQVTEAFF.